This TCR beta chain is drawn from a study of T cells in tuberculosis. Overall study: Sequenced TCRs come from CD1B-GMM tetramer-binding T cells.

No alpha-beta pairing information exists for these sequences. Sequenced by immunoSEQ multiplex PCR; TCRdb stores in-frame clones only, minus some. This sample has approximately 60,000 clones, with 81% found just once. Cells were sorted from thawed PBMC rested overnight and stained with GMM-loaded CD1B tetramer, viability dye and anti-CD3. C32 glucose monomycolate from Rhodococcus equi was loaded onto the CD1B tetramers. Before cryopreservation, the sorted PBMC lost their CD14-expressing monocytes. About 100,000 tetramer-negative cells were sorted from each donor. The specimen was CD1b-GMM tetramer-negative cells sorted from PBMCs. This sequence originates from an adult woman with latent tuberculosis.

The CDR3: CASSLKGRSGSLYEQYF. For the CDR3, the DNA is TGTGCCAGCAGCTTAAAGGGACGGAGCGGGAGTCTCTACGAGCAGTACTTC. This chain links TRBV7-9 with TRBJ2-7; the match to TRBD2 covers 8 bases. The V gene's germline CDR1 is SEHNR and CDR2 FQNEAQ (reference sequence). This CDR3 comprises 17 residues. V dropped 2 bases and J dropped 3; count of bases not matched to a gene: 12.